One and the same sample provided the 30 T cell receptor beta chains below, sequenced in a study of metastatic and nonmetastatic thyroid tumors. Thyroid surgery had not been preceded by any treatment in any patient. TCRdb called clones again from the PCR reads with MiXCR. The data show tens of thousands of clones, about a sixth seen once. Sequenced input: blood. These receptor sequences come from a male donor with papillary thyroid cancer or a benign thyroid nodule (not recorded which). Some clones in this sample may be carry-over from other donors' samples.

This sequence joins TRBV24-1 and TRBJ2-5; D unresolved. This CDR3 has 15 residues. V was pared by 4 bases and J by 5 bases, with 16 bases between. The germline gives CDR1 KGHDR, CDR2 SFDVKD. CDR3 nucleotides: TGTGCCACCAGTGAACCCCCCGGTGGAAGGGAGACCCAGTACTTC. It yields the protein CATSEPPGGRETQYF.

The sample holds many counts of this clone. The J gene is TRBJ1-4, the V gene TRBV4-1, with a tentative D call TRBD1 (5 bases). This CDR3 has 16 amino acids. The V gene lost 3 bases and the J gene lost 11 bases, with 22 bases spanning the gap. Germline lookup yields CDR1 MGHRA and CDR2 YSYEKL. CDR3 protein: CASSQGTVGTIGKLFF. Here the CDR3 DNA reads TGCGCCAGCAGCCAGGGGACGGTCGGAACCATCGGTAAACTGTTTTTT.

In this sample, this clone turned up many times. The CDR3 sequence is CASSLRGQYLYNEQFF. The CDR3 DNA follows: TGTGCCAGCAGCTTAAGGGGACAATACTTATACAATGAGCAGTTCTTC. This chain connects TRBV13 to TRBJ2-1; tentative D call: TRBD1 (6 bases). The V gene's germline CDR1 is PRHDT and CDR2 FYEKMQ (reference sequence). The CDR3 covers 16 residues. Between the trimmed V and J ends, which lost 2 bases and 4 bases, there was a span of 15 bases. The full variable domain, its missing parts supplied by reference TRBV13 and TRBJ2-1, is AAGVIQSPRHLIKEKRETATLKCYPIPRHDTVYWYQQGPGQDPQFLISFYEKMQSDKGSIPDRFSAQQFSDYHSELNMSSLELGDSALYFCASSLRGQYLYNEQFFGPGTRLTVL.

Comments on this clone: This may stem from a read error, because a much larger clone lies one nucleotide away. A read error is likely, as this CDR3 ends without the conserved phenylalanine or tryptophan. The same CDR3 can be traced to other DNA sequences in this sample. The gene calls are TRBV7-2 and TRBJ2-3; D is perhaps TRBD2 (6 bases). Germline CDR1 reads SGHTA; CDR2 reads FQGNSA. CDR3 length equals 17 residues. V dropped 0 bases and J dropped 2 bases, with 15 bases sitting between them. The CDR3 nucleotides read TGTGCCAGCAGCTTAGCGGGGGGTAGCGGTACCACAGATACGCAGTATCTT. Translating it yields CASSLAGGSGTTDTQYL.

The sample holds many counts of this clone. In DNA form, the CDR3 reads TGTGCCAGCAGCCGAGGAAGGGGGGGGAACGGAAACACCATATATTTT. Its protein product is CASSRGRGGNGNTIYF. The J gene is TRBJ1-3, the V gene TRBV3-1, with D perhaps TRBD1 (6 bases). The germline V gene encodes CDR1 LGHDT and CDR2 YNNKEL (reference sequence). CDR3 length: 16 amino acids. Trimming shortened V by 4 bases and J by 4 bases, and 17 bases separated the two germline ends. The full variable domain, its missing parts supplied by reference TRBV3-1 and TRBJ1-3, is DTAVSQTPKYLVTQMGNDKSIKCEQNLGHDTMYWYKQDSKKFLKIMFSYNNKELIINETVPNRFSPKSPDKAHLNLHINSLELGDSAVYFCASSRGRGGNGNTIYFGEGSWLTVV.

This clone was found many times. One base away lies a much larger clone, so this may be a sequencing read error. The chain joins TRBV13 to TRBJ2-5; 8 bases match TRBD1. Germline values: CDR1 PRHDT, CDR2 FYEKMQ (reference sequence). CDR3 length equals 13 residues. Here the CDR3 DNA reads TGTGCCAGCAGCTCGACAGGGGAAGAGACCCGGTACTTC. Amino acid sequence: CASSSTGEETRYF.

This clone is medium-sized within its sample. The chain combines TRBV6-4 with TRBJ2-2; TRBD1 might be the D (5 bases). Germline V lookup: CDR1 MRHNA, CDR2 SNTAGT. With 3 bases removed from V and 4 bases from J, the gap between germline ends came to 9 bases. This CDR3 comprises 14 residues. CDR3 sequence: CASSEQVTTGELFF. The CDR3 nucleotides are TGTGCCAGCAGTGAACAGGTTACCACCGGGGAGCTGTTTTTT.

In this sample, this clone turned up many times. The chain combines TRBV7-6 with TRBJ1-4, with D maybe TRBD1 (6 bases). The CDR3 runs to 16 residues. Germline V gene lookup returns CDR1 SGHVS and CDR2 FNYEAQ. V lost 1 base and J 4 bases, leaving 13 bases between the germline ends. The chain's CDR3 is CASSLGAGVHNEKLFF. CDR3 bases: TGTGCCAGCAGCTTAGGGGCAGGGGTCCATAATGAAAAACTGTTTTTT.

This clone was seen ten or more times. A much more abundant neighbour one base away suggests this may be a read error. The same CDR3 also results from other DNA sequences found in this sample. The J gene is TRBJ2-1, the V gene TRBV6-2 or TRBV6-3; TRBD1 is a possible D gene (7 bases). Germline CDR1 and CDR2: MNHEY and SVGEGT. This CDR3 has 15 amino acids. V lost 5 bases and J lost 8, with 19 bases in between. CDR3 sequence (DNA): TGTGCCAGCAGTCCAGGGCTAGCCAGGGGGGATGAGCAGTTCTTC. Its translation: CASSPGLARGDEQFF.

This clone was detected ten times or more. The V gene is TRBV7-9, the J gene TRBJ2-1; no clear D gene. Looked up from germline, CDR1 is SEHNR and CDR2 is FQNEAQ (reference sequence). There are 12 residues in the CDR3. V gave up 3 bases and J gave up 7 bases, with 7 bases separating them. CDR3 loop: CASSFPGNEQFF. The CDR3 region has the DNA TGTGCCAGCAGCTTCCCAGGAAATGAGCAGTTCTTC. Full variable domain (outside the CDR3, taken from reference TRBV7-9 and TRBJ2-1): DTGVSQNPRHKITKRGQNVTFRCDPISEHNRLYWYRQTLGQGPEFLTYFQNEAQLEKSRLLSDRFSAERPKGSFSTLEIQRTEQGDSAMYLCASSFPGNEQFFGPGTRLTVL.

This clone was seen a handful of times. Lacking the conserved final phenylalanine or tryptophan, this CDR3 likely reflects a read error. It is unclear where the CDR3 begins or ends on the DNA, so no DNA is shown, and the CDR3 is as TCRdb lists it. J is TRBJ2-1 and V is TRBV27; TRBD2, the D gene given by the table, was not confirmed from the DNA. Germline loops: CDR1 MNHEY, CDR2 SMNVEV (reference sequence). With termini counted, the CDR3 has 14 amino acids. CDR3: CASRPASRGPERFS.

Notes on this clone: A much larger clonotype is one base distant, so this may be a read error. The CDR3 spells CAGSLKETGNTIYF. CDR3 nucleotide sequence: TGTGCCGGCAGCTTAAAGGAAACTGGAAACACCATATATTTT. The chain couples TRBV5-5 to TRBJ1-3; D is unclear. The CDR3 has 14 amino acids. Germline values: CDR1 SGHKS, CDR2 YYEKEE (reference sequence).

In the case of this clone: One end of the junction does not line up with germline, which may come from a read error. CDR3 in DNA: TGTGCCAGCAGCCGTACTAGCGTCTCCTACGATCAGTACTTC. Its protein product is CASSRTSVSYDQYF. This chain links TRBV2 with TRBJ2-7; TRBD2 matches 7 bases. The V gene's germline CDR1 is SNHLY and CDR2 FYNNEI. The CDR3 totals 14 residues.

This clone was picked up many times. The same CDR3 is also encoded by other DNA sequences in this sample. This sequence joins TRBV20-1 and TRBJ2-5, with D tentatively TRBD2 (7 bases). Germline loops: CDR1 DFQATT, CDR2 SNEGSKA (reference sequence). This CDR3 has 12 amino acids. V was cut by 7 bases and J by 4 bases, with 13 bases left in between. CDR3 sequence reads: CSGAGAGETQYF. CDR3 nucleotides: TGCAGTGGGGCGGGGGCAGGAGAGACCCAGTACTTC.

The gene calls are TRBV30 and TRBJ1-5; D is unresolved. The V and J ends lost 5 bases and 9 bases respectively, with 14 bases between them. The CDR3 has 12 residues. Germline V gives CDR1 GTSNPN, CDR2 SVGIG (reference sequence). CDR3 bases: TGTGCCTGGGGGGAGGGTGGTCGGCCCCAGCATTTT. It specifies CAWGEGGRPQHF.

This clone was seen only a few times. J is TRBJ1-2 and V is TRBV12-3 or TRBV12-4; D is unresolved. The CDR3 spans 13 residues. V was cut by 3 bases and J by 2 bases, with 7 bases left in between. CDR3 nucleotide sequence: TGTGCCAGCAGTTTTTCGGAAAACTATGGCTACACCTTC. Translated: CASSFSENYGYTF.

This clone was picked up many times. The genes are TRBV5-4 and TRBJ2-3; 10 bases are shared with TRBD1. V lost 4 bases and J lost 6; bases outside the gene matches: 8. CDR3 length equals 15 residues. Germline V gives CDR1 SGHNT, CDR2 YYREEE (reference sequence). The CDR3, as DNA: TGTGCCAGCAGCCCCGGGACAGGGGAGACGGATACGCAGTATTTT. Protein: CASSPGTGETDTQYF.

This chain joins TRBV5-1 and TRBJ2-2, with D perhaps being TRBD1 or TRBD2 (5 bases each). Germline V CDR1 and CDR2: SGHRS, YFSETQ. Trimming shortened V by 1 base and J by 2 bases, and 15 bases separated the two germline ends. This CDR3 region has 17 residues. CDR3 sequence (DNA): TGCGCCAGCAGCTTGAACCTGGGGACGGGTAACACCGGGGAGCTGTTTTTT. It codes for CASSLNLGTGNTGELFF.

This clone ranks as medium-sized (0.01 to 0.1%). The J gene is TRBJ1-2, the V gene TRBV5-1; D uncertain. V dropped 3 bases and J dropped 2 bases, with 14 bases sitting between them. The CDR3 is 15 residues long. The germline V gene encodes CDR1 SGHRS and CDR2 YFSETQ. The CDR3 loop reads CASSSTEAANYGYTF. In DNA form, the CDR3 reads TGCGCCAGCAGCTCTACTGAGGCAGCGAACTATGGCTACACCTTC.

The chain recombines TRBV19 with TRBJ2-7, with TRBD2 matching 8 bases. The CDR3 totals 14 residues. Germline V lookup: CDR1 LNHDA, CDR2 SQIVND (reference sequence). CDR3 region: CTGTLGLVPYEQYF. Written as DNA, the CDR3 is TGTACCGGAACCCTGGGACTAGTCCCCTACGAGCAGTACTTC.

This clone occurred many times. The chain uses TRBV7-6 and TRBJ2-1, with D tentatively TRBD2 (7 bases). Trimming took off 7 bases at V and 6 bases at J, with 16 bases between the two ends. Germline values: CDR1 SGHVS, CDR2 FNYEAQ. The CDR3 is 14 residues long. The CDR3 reads CASTRGGAVNEQFF. Here the CDR3 DNA reads TGTGCCAGCACCCGTGGGGGGGCGGTCAATGAGCAGTTCTTC.

J is TRBJ2-7 and V is TRBV30, with a tentative D call TRBD1 (5 bases). The V end lost 0 bases, the J end lost 0 bases, and 9 bases lay between the germline ends. CDR1 is GTSNPN and CDR2 is SVGIG in the germline V gene (reference sequence). The CDR3 totals 14 residues. The CDR3 spells CAWSVGALSYEQYF. The CDR3 nucleotides are TGTGCCTGGAGTGTAGGGGCCCTCTCCTACGAGCAGTACTTC.

This clone was observed at least ten times. The chain recombines TRBV10-3 with TRBJ2-2; the D call may be TRBD1 or TRBD2 (5 bases each). CDR1 and CDR2 from the germline V gene are ENHRY and SYGVKD. Between the trimmed V and J ends, which lost 0 bases and 2 bases, there was a span of 16 bases. CDR3 length equals 18 residues. The CDR3 here is CAISESISGTENTGELFF. The CDR3 nucleotides are TGTGCCATCAGTGAGTCGATAAGTGGGACGGAAAACACCGGGGAGCTGTTTTTT.

For this clone: Additional DNA sequences in this sample encode the identical CDR3. The chain recombines TRBV6-1 with TRBJ2-1; a possible D gene is TRBD2 (5 bases). The CDR3 sequence is 15 residues long. Germline CDR1 reads MNHNS; CDR2 reads SASEGT. Trimming left V 6 bases short and J 7 bases short, with 19 bases between. The CDR3 nucleotides read TGTGCCAGCAGCCCCCGGGGTGGGCGCGGTAATGAGCAGTTCTTC. Translating gives CASSPRGGRGNEQFF.

This clone occurred many times. This chain links TRBV12-3 or TRBV12-4 with TRBJ2-2; maybe TRBD2 (6 bases). The CDR3 totals 14 residues. V was cut by 5 bases and J by 1 base, with 8 bases left in between. CDR3 region: CASSPSENTGELFF. In nucleotides, the CDR3 is TGTGCCAGCAGTCCTAGCGAGAACACCGGGGAGCTGTTTTTT.

This clone appeared many times. V is TRBV7-6 and J is TRBJ2-2; no definite D call. V lost 5 bases to trimming and J lost 2 bases, with 3 bases between them. Germline V CDR1 and CDR2: SGHVS, FNYEAQ. CDR3 size: 12 residues. Written as DNA, the CDR3 is TGTGCCAGCAGCCCAAACACCGGGGAGCTGTTTTTT. This translates into CASSPNTGELFF.

V usage is TRBV6-1 and J usage is TRBJ1-2; D unclear. Trimming shortened V by 4 bases and J by 5 bases, and 8 bases separated the two germline ends. The CDR3 spans 12 residues. In germline, CDR1 is MNHNS, CDR2 SASEGT. The CDR3 loop is CASSVPGYGYTF. The CDR3 DNA reads TGTGCCAGCAGTGTCCCGGGGTATGGCTACACCTTC.

There are many counts of this clone. The V and J genes are TRBV24-1 and TRBJ1-2; D remains unclear. The CDR3 loop spans 13 amino acids. V lost 3 bases and J 4 bases, leaving 8 bases between the germline ends. The germline CDR1 and CDR2 sequences are KGHDR and SFDVKD. DNA for the CDR3: TGTGCCACCAGTGATGTGAGTTCCTATGGCTACACCTTC. Protein: CATSDVSSYGYTF.

This clone appeared many times. The chain carries TRBV20-1 and TRBJ2-5; 10 nucleotides match TRBD2. From germline, CDR1 is DFQATT and CDR2 SNEGSKA (reference sequence). There are 14 residues in the CDR3. With 0 bases clipped from V and 5 bases from J, the junction kept 3 bases outside the gene matches. CDR3: CSAREAGGWETQYF. CDR3 in DNA: TGCAGTGCTAGAGAAGCGGGGGGGTGGGAGACCCAGTACTTC.

This clone has more than one count but fewer than ten. The genes are TRBV6-5 and TRBJ1-1; the D is unclear. Germline CDR1 MNHEY, CDR2 SVGAGI. With 7 bases removed from V and 3 bases from J, the gap between germline ends came to 18 bases. The CDR3 sequence is 15 residues long. CDR3 sequence reads: CASTCYTVSDTEAFF. The CDR3 DNA reads TGTGCCAGCACTTGTTACACGGTGAGCGACACTGAAGCTTTCTTT.